This is a list of T cell receptor beta chains from one sample in a study of control samples from healthy donors and cancer patients. Assay: immunoSEQ multiplex PCR; the TCRdb copy retains only in-frame clones and omits some. The sample includes under 200,000 clones, about 94% of them seen just once. Sequencing was performed on blood. These receptors were taken from a woman aged 55-69 years in good health. Both conserved end residues are part of each CDR3. The order of the fields is J gene, V gene, D gene, clone size, CDR3 protein, CDR3 DNA. The D gene is left open where the match is weak. The size of a clone is reported for some rows only, either as once, few or many, or as a class for expanded clones.

j_call: TRBJ2-3; v_call: TRBV6-2/TRBV6-3; d_call: TRBD2; clone_size: .; cdr3_aa: CASSTNSGGVGDTQYF; cdr3_nt: TGTGCCAGCAGTACCAATAGCGGGGGGGTTGGAGATACGCAGTATTTT
j_call: TRBJ1-5; v_call: TRBV6-5; d_call: .; clone_size: .; cdr3_aa: CASSYRAGRGNQPQHF; cdr3_nt: TGTGCCAGCAGTTACCGAGCGGGGCGCGGGAATCAGCCCCAGCATTTT
j_call: TRBJ2-7; v_call: TRBV6-7; d_call: TRBD1; clone_size: .; cdr3_aa: CASRVTFGTGGAGPYYEQYF; cdr3_nt: TGTGCCAGCAGAGTTACCTTCGGGACAGGGGGCGCAGGTCCCTACTACGAGCAGTACTTC
j_call: TRBJ1-2; v_call: TRBV9; d_call: TRBD1; clone_size: few; cdr3_aa: CASSARPGGGYGYTF; cdr3_nt: TGTGCCAGCAGCGCCAGACCAGGGGGCGGCTATGGCTACACCTTC
j_call: TRBJ1-4; v_call: TRBV18; d_call: .; clone_size: .; cdr3_aa: CASSPRTTNEKLFF; cdr3_nt: TGTGCCAGCTCACCAAGGACAACTAATGAAAAACTGTTTTTT
j_call: TRBJ2-1; v_call: TRBV7-2; d_call: TRBD2; clone_size: .; cdr3_aa: CASNPRGTSGSYNEQFF; cdr3_nt: TGTGCCAGCAACCCCAGGGGTACTAGCGGTTCCTACAATGAGCAGTTCTTC
j_call: TRBJ2-7; v_call: TRBV19; d_call: .; clone_size: .; cdr3_aa: CASSTTAYYEQYF; cdr3_nt: TGTGCCAGTAGTACGACAGCCTACTACGAGCAGTACTTC
j_call: TRBJ2-5; v_call: TRBV7-9; d_call: TRBD2; clone_size: .; cdr3_aa: CASSSGGAQYF; cdr3_nt: TGTGCCAGCAGCTCGGGGGGGGCCCAGTACTTC
j_call: TRBJ1-1; v_call: TRBV7-9; d_call: .; clone_size: .; cdr3_aa: CASRRPGDKGQNTEAFF; cdr3_nt: TGTGCCAGCAGAAGACCAGGGGACAAGGGACAGAACACTGAAGCTTTCTTT
j_call: TRBJ1-2; v_call: TRBV6-5; d_call: .; clone_size: .; cdr3_aa: CASSKTGSYGYTF; cdr3_nt: TGTGCCAGCAGTAAAACAGGGAGCTATGGCTACACCTTC
j_call: TRBJ2-2; v_call: TRBV10-3; d_call: .; clone_size: .; cdr3_aa: CAITPSLTAHRGAVF; cdr3_nt: TGTGCCATCACTCCAAGTCTGACAGCACACCGGGGAGCTGTTTTT
j_call: TRBJ2-3; v_call: TRBV10-3; d_call: TRBD2; clone_size: .; cdr3_aa: CAIRDIVGAGGRTDTQYF; cdr3_nt: TGTGCCATCAGGGACATTGTCGGGGCGGGGGGTCGCACAGATACGCAGTATTTT
j_call: TRBJ1-2; v_call: TRBV7-9; d_call: .; clone_size: .; cdr3_aa: CASSQEGIYGYTF; cdr3_nt: TGTGCCAGCAGCCAAGAGGGTATCTATGGCTACACCTTC
j_call: TRBJ2-7; v_call: TRBV6-6; d_call: .; clone_size: .; cdr3_aa: CASGDGSTRQYF; cdr3_nt: TGTGCCAGCGGGGACGGGTCTACGAGGCAGTACTTC
j_call: TRBJ1-1; v_call: TRBV7-2; d_call: .; clone_size: .; cdr3_aa: CASVVNRASTEAFF; cdr3_nt: TGTGCCAGTGTAGTGAACAGGGCGAGTACTGAAGCTTTCTTT
j_call: TRBJ1-6; v_call: TRBV28; d_call: .; clone_size: .; cdr3_aa: CASSSREVAPLHF; cdr3_nt: TGTGCCAGCAGTTCCAGGGAAGTTGCACCCCTCCACTTT
j_call: TRBJ1-6; v_call: TRBV7-2; d_call: .; clone_size: .; cdr3_aa: CASSLEGGGTLHF; cdr3_nt: TGTGCCAGCAGCTTAGAGGGTGGGGGAACCCTCCACTTT
j_call: TRBJ1-5; v_call: TRBV2; d_call: TRBD1; clone_size: .; cdr3_aa: CASSEGQTSNQPQHF; cdr3_nt: TGTGCCAGCAGCGAGGGACAGACTAGCAATCAGCCCCAGCATTTT
j_call: TRBJ2-3; v_call: TRBV27; d_call: TRBD1; clone_size: .; cdr3_aa: CASSRGQIPSTDTQYF; cdr3_nt: TGTGCCAGCAGCAGGGGACAGATCCCTAGCACAGATACGCAGTATTTT
j_call: TRBJ1-2; v_call: TRBV11-2; d_call: TRBD1; clone_size: .; cdr3_aa: CASRPGQDLYGYTF; cdr3_nt: TGTGCCAGCAGACCAGGACAGGACCTCTATGGCTACACCTTC
j_call: TRBJ2-7; v_call: TRBV30; d_call: .; clone_size: .; cdr3_aa: CAWTKGGYEQYF; cdr3_nt: TGTGCCTGGACCAAAGGAGGCTACGAGCAGTACTTC
j_call: TRBJ2-7; v_call: TRBV28; d_call: .; clone_size: .; cdr3_aa: CASSLSGRKQYF; cdr3_nt: TGTGCCAGCAGTTTATCGGGGCGGAAACAGTACTTC
j_call: TRBJ1-5; v_call: TRBV7-8; d_call: .; clone_size: .; cdr3_aa: CASSSLGRNSNQPQHF; cdr3_nt: TGTGCCAGCAGCTCCCTAGGCCGAAATAGCAATCAGCCCCAGCATTTT
j_call: TRBJ1-6; v_call: TRBV16; d_call: .; clone_size: .; cdr3_aa: CASSQRWWNRLYNSPLHF; cdr3_nt: TGTGCCAGCAGCCAACGCTGGTGGAACAGGCTCTATAATTCACCCCTCCACTTT
j_call: TRBJ2-7; v_call: TRBV20-1; d_call: .; clone_size: .; cdr3_aa: CSASRLETGEQYF; cdr3_nt: TGCAGTGCTAGTAGGCTAGAAACTGGTGAGCAGTACTTC
j_call: TRBJ1-3; v_call: TRBV7-2; d_call: .; clone_size: .; cdr3_aa: CASSVRKEDTIYF; cdr3_nt: TGTGCCAGCAGTGTCAGAAAAGAGGACACCATATATTTT
j_call: TRBJ2-7; v_call: TRBV15; d_call: .; clone_size: .; cdr3_aa: CATSLGSRYEQYF; cdr3_nt: TGTGCCACCAGCCTTGGTAGTCGCTACGAGCAGTACTTC
j_call: TRBJ1-4; v_call: TRBV7-9; d_call: TRBD1; clone_size: .; cdr3_aa: CASSLLGTANEKLFF; cdr3_nt: TGTGCCAGCAGCTTATTAGGGACAGCCAATGAAAAACTGTTTTTT
j_call: TRBJ1-2; v_call: TRBV21-1; d_call: .; clone_size: .; cdr3_aa: CASRSLGQGIYGYTF; cdr3_nt: TGTGCCAGCAGGAGTTTGGGACAGGGAATCTATGGCTACACCTTC
j_call: TRBJ2-1; v_call: TRBV6-2/TRBV6-3; d_call: .; clone_size: .; cdr3_aa: CASSYVGYDNEQFF; cdr3_nt: TGTGCCAGCAGTTACGTTGGTTACGACAATGAGCAGTTCTTC
j_call: TRBJ2-3; v_call: TRBV21-1; d_call: .; clone_size: .; cdr3_aa: CASSTIAKRNTDTQYF; cdr3_nt: TGTGCCAGCAGCACTATTGCGAAAAGGAACACAGATACGCAGTATTTT
j_call: TRBJ2-1; v_call: TRBV2; d_call: .; clone_size: .; cdr3_aa: CASNQQESLKFF; cdr3_nt: TGTGCCAGCAACCAACAGGAATCCTTAAAGTTCTTC
j_call: TRBJ1-1; v_call: TRBV2; d_call: .; clone_size: .; cdr3_aa: CASSERQDTEAFF; cdr3_nt: TGTGCCAGCAGTGAACGGCAGGACACTGAAGCTTTCTTT
j_call: TRBJ1-5; v_call: TRBV7-8; d_call: .; clone_size: .; cdr3_aa: CASSLLGQAFSNQPQHF; cdr3_nt: TGTGCCAGCAGCTTATTGGGTCAGGCGTTTAGCAATCAGCCCCAGCATTTT